This TCR beta chain is drawn from a study of CD8+CD57+ T cells in acquired aplastic anemia. Template material for TCR beta VDJ and CDR3 profiling consisted of genomic DNA. TCRdb recomputed calls from the reads with MiXCR, one row per CDR3 protein. The sample comprises 150,000 to 200,000 distinct CDR3 sequences, less than 60% of which are singletons, and about 1.8% rests with the top ten. Previously, flow cytometry had revealed CD8+CD57+ cell expansion in the patients chosen for sequencing. CDR1 SGHNT and CDR2 YYREEE come from the germline V gene (reference sequence). CDR3 length: 12 amino acids. V shed 3 bases and J shed 9 bases, with 10 bases lying between them. This clonotype came up many times.

The source material was sorted CD4+, CD8+, or CD8+CD57+ T cells (not recorded which) from PBMCs. The chain is built from TRBV5-4 and TRBJ2-4, with D perhaps being TRBD1 or TRBD2 (5 bases each). The receptor was isolated from a human donor with aplastic anemia. The CDR3 DNA reads TGTGCCAGCAGCTGGGACGGAGGCATTCAGTACTTC. It is translated as CASSWDGGIQYF.